Here is one TCR beta chain with its context. CDR1 and CDR2 (germline): DFQATT, SNEGSKA (reference sequence). The CDR3 spans 14 residues. The V end was cut by 1 base, the J end by 4 bases, with 13 bases between. TCRdb reprocessed the 5' RACE reads via MiXCR and lists one record per CDR3 protein. The sample consists of around 11,000 distinct CDR3 sequences, less than 7% of them appearing once. This entry comes from a study of spatial heterogeneity in lung cancer. On the study more broadly: An average of more than ten raw reads was observed per unique TCR and UMI combination.

Regarding time point: sample taken at primary tumor resection. The study sequenced unsorted whole RNA from tumor, nontumor lung or frozen PBMC. The chain recombines TRBV20-1 with TRBJ1-2, with TRBD1 as a possible D gene (6 bases). This clonotype was sampled from a male donor with early-stage non-small cell lung cancer. This specimen was normal lung tissue next to the tumor, taken at surgery. The CDR3 nucleotides are TGCAGTGCTAGAGGACAGGCCACTTCCTATGGCTACACCTTC. The encoded protein is CSARGQATSYGYTF.